This paragraph covers one T cell receptor beta chain sequence. The data were produced by immunoSEQ multiplex PCR, yet TCRdb's version contains in-frame clones alone and is incomplete. The repertoire holds 100,000 to 150,000 clones, with about four fifths as singletons. The data derive from a study of blood T cell repertoires in COVID-19. The germline gives CDR1 MGHDK, CDR2 SYGVNS. V was trimmed by 4 bases and J by 4 bases, leaving 13 bases between them. The CDR3 runs to 14 residues. The material sequenced was peripheral blood. The sequence derives from a man aged 80 or over with active or convalescent COVID-19. The chain links TRBV25-1 to TRBJ1-2; a possible D gene is TRBD1 (5 bases). The CDR3 nucleotides read TGTGCCAGCAGTGTTCCCGGGGGTAGCTATGGCTACACCTTC. Translation: CASSVPGGSYGYTF.